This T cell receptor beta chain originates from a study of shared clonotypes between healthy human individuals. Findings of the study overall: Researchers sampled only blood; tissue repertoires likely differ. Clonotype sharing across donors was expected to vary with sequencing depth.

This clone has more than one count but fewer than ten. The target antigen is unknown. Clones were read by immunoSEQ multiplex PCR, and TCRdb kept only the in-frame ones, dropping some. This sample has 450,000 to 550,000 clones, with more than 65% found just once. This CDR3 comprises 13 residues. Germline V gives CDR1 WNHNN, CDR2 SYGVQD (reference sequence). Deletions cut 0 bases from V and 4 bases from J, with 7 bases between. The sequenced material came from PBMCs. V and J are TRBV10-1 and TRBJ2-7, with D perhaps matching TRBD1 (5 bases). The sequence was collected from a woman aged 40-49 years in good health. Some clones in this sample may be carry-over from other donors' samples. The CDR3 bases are TGCGCCAGCAGTGAGTCAGGGGCTTACGAGCAGTACTTC. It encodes CASSESGAYEQYF.